This TCR beta chain is drawn from a study of CD8 T cells in Susac syndrome. RNA amounts of roughly 0.45 to 1 ug underwent reverse transcription with random hexamers. TCRdb ran MiXCR on the immunoSEQ multiplex PCR reads and lists one entry per CDR3 protein. The sample yields 100,000 to 150,000 distinct CDR3 sequences, more than 90% seen once. With 2 bases removed from V and 1 base from J, the gap between germline ends came to 5 bases. This CDR3 is built from 12 residues. The V gene's germline CDR1 is DFQATT and CDR2 SNEGSKA (reference sequence). J is TRBJ1-2 and V is TRBV20-1; D ambiguous. Sequencing was carried out using CD4+ T cells from PBMCs. This receptor was identified in a human donor in good health. CDR3 coding DNA: TGCAGTGCTAGAAATAATAACTATGGCTACACCTTC. This gives the protein CSARNNNYGYTF.